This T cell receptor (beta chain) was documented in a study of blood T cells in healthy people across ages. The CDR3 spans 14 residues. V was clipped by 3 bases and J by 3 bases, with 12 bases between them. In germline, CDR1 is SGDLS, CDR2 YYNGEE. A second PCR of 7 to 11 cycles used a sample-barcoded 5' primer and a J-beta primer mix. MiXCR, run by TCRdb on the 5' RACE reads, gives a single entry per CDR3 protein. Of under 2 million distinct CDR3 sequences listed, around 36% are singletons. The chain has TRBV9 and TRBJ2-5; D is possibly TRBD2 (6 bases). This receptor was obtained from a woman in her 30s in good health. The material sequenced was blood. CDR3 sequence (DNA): TGTGCCAGCAGCGCGGGACTCTTAGAAGAGACCCAGTACTTC. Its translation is CASSAGLLEETQYF.